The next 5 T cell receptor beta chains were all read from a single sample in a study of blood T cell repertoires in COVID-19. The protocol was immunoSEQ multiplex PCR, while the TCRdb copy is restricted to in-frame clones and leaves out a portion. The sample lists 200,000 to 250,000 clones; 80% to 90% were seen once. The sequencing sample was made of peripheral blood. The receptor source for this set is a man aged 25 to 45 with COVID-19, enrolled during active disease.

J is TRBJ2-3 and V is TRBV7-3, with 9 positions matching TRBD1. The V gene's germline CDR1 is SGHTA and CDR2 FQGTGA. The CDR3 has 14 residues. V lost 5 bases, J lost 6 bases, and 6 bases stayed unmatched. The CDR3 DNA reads TGTGCCAGCAGCCCCTCCGGGACAGGGGATACGCAGTATTTT. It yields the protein CASSPSGTGDTQYF.

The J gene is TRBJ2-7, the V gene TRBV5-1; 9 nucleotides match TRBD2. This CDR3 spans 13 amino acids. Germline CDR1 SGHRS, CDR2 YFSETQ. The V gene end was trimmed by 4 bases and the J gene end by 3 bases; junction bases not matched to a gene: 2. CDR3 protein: CASSATSGYEQYF. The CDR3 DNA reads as TGCGCCAGCAGCGCGACTAGCGGCTACGAGCAGTACTTC.

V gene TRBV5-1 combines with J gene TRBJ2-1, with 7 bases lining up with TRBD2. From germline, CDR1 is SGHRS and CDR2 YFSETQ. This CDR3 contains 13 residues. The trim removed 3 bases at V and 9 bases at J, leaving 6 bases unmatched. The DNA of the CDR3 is TGCGCCAGCAGCTGGACTAGTTATGGTGAGCAGTTCTTC. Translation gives CASSWTSYGEQFF.

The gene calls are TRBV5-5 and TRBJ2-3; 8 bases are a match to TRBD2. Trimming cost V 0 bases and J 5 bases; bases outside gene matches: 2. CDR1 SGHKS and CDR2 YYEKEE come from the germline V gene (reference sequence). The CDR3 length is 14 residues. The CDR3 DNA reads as TGTGCCAGCAGCTTGGAACTAGCGGTAGATACGCAGTATTTT. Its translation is CASSLELAVDTQYF.

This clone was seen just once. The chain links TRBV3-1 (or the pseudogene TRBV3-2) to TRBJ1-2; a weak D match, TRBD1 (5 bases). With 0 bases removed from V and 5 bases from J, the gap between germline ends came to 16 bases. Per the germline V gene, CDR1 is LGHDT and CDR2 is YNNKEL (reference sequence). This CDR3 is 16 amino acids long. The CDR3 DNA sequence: TGTGCCAGCAGCCAAGATCGGGCAGGGTTTAGGTATGGCTACACCTTC. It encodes CASSQDRAGFRYGYTF.